This TCR beta chain was captured by sequencing in a study of OX40 agonist ivuxolimab in advanced cancers. General study findings and limits: CD4+ and CD8+ T cells in blood underwent clonal expansion by week 6 at 0.1 to 3.0 mg/kg. Expanded clones belonging to CD8+ T cells outnumbered, on average, those of CD4+. Partly responding patients at 0.1-3.0 mg/kg showed some of the smallest clonal expansion.

Only in-frame clones appear in the TCRdb table, and some are missing; sequencing was by immunoSEQ multiplex PCR. Of 80,000 or so clones listed, 80% to 95% were seen once; the top ten hold about 0.34%. The CDR3 contains 13 residues. With 4 bases removed from V and 3 bases from J, the gap between germline ends came to 7 bases. Germline assignment: CDR1 MNHEY and CDR2 SVGAGI. Worth noting for this clone: Antigen: not known.

This TCR was recovered from an adult with an advanced solid tumor such as melanoma, head and neck, liver or kidney cancer. The V and J genes are TRBV6-5 and TRBJ1-5, with D hard to call. Sample: CD4+ or CD8+ T cells sorted from blood, taken in a trial of the OX40 agonist ivuxolimab. Here the CDR3 DNA reads TGTGCCAGCAGTTTTCGAGCCAATCAGCCCCAGCATTTT. Its protein is CASSFRANQPQHF.